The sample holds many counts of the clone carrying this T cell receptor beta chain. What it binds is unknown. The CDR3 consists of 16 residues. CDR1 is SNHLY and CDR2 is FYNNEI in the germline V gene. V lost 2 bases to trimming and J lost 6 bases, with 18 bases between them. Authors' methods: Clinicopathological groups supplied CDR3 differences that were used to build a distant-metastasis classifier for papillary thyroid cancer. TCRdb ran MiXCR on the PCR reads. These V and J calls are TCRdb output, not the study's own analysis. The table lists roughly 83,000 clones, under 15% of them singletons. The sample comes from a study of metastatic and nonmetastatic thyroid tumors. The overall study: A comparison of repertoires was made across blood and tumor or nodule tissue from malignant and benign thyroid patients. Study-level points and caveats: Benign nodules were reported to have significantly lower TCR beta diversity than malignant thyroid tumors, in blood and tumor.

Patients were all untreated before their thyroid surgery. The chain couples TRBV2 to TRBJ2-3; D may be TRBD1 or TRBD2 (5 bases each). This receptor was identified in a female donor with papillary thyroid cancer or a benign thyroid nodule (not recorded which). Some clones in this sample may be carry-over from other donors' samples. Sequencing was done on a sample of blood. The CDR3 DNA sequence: TGTGCCAGCAGTGAACGCGCAGGGAGTCATATGGATACGCAGTATTTT. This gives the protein CASSERAGSHMDTQYF.